This T cell receptor (beta chain) appears in the sequencing data of a study of T cells in Graves' hyperthyroidism and ophthalmopathy. This clonotype was observed a handful of times. The antigen remains unidentified. From RNA transcripts, TCR beta CDR3 regions were amplified. The HTBI primer set served for first-round RT-PCR of the TCR CDR3. A single record per CDR3 protein comes from TCRdb applying MiXCR to the multiplex PCR reads. The sample holds roughly 700,000 distinct CDR3 sequences, approximately 40% seen once. The CDR3 covers 15 residues. Trimming left V 4 bases short and J 11 bases short, with 20 bases between. From germline, CDR1 is LNHNV and CDR2 YYDKDF (reference sequence). Study findings and constraints: Among clonotypes expanded in thyroid above 0.001, most were also found in blood.

This sequence originates from a woman aged 40 to 50 with Graves' hyperthyroidism. Input material: blood. This chain links TRBV15 with TRBJ1-4, with a weak D call TRBD1 (5 bases). CDR3 sequence reads: CATSTAGLSSGKLFF. CDR3 bases: TGTGCCACCAGCACGGCGGGACTCTCGAGCGGGAAACTGTTTTTT. Complete variable domain (other parts from reference TRBV15 and TRBJ1-4): DAMVIQNPRYQVTQFGKPVTLSCSQTLNHNVMYWYQQKSSQAPKLLFHYYDKDFNNEADTPDNFQSRRPNTSFCFLDIRSPGLGDTAMYLCATSTAGLSSGKLFFGSGTQLSVL.